Presented here are 32 T cell receptor beta chains from one specimen sequenced in a study of blood T cell repertoires in COVID-19. TCRdb keeps only in-frame clones here, not all; method: immunoSEQ multiplex PCR. The sample records almost 300,000 clones, around nine tenths being singletons. Sequencing was performed on peripheral blood. The receptors shown here come from a woman aged 25 to 39 with COVID-19, enrolled during active disease.

The chain employs TRBV29-1 and TRBJ1-2; D is unclear. V lost 3 bases and J lost 7, with 12 bases in between. Germline V CDR1 and CDR2: SQVTM, ANQGSEA. The CDR3 sequence is 12 residues long. This CDR3 is CSVDQRFRGYTF. The CDR3 coding sequence is TGCAGCGTTGATCAACGGTTTCGTGGCTACACCTTC.

The chain employs TRBV3-1 (or the pseudogene TRBV3-2) and TRBJ2-7; D perhaps matches TRBD1 (6 bases). Germline V lookup: CDR1 LGHDT, CDR2 YNNKEL (reference sequence). The CDR3 consists of 16 residues. The V and J ends lost 4 bases and 7 bases respectively, with 23 bases between them. CDR3 in DNA: TGTGCCAGCAGCCCTTGGGGGCCTGAACTGTCCAGGGAGCAGTACTTC. Amino acids: CASSPWGPELSREQYF.

The chain is built from TRBV4-1 and TRBJ1-2; maybe TRBD1 (5 bases). This CDR3 spans 15 amino acids. V gave up 3 bases and J gave up 1 base, with 12 bases separating them. The germline gives CDR1 MGHRA, CDR2 YSYEKL. The CDR3 protein is CASSHPAGDNYGYTF. The CDR3 coding sequence is TGCGCCAGCAGCCACCCGGCGGGGGATAACTATGGCTACACCTTC.

This chain links TRBV11-2 with TRBJ1-4, with 7 nucleotides matching TRBD1. The V gene's germline CDR1 is SGHAT and CDR2 FQNNGV. This CDR3 has 15 residues. Trimming at V came to 5 bases and at J to 7 bases, leaving 10 bases not matched to a gene. The CDR3 spells CASSMNRGVGEKLFF. Here the CDR3 DNA reads TGTGCCAGCAGCATGAACAGGGGAGTAGGTGAAAAACTGTTTTTT.

In its sample, this clone was seen a few times. The chain uses TRBV4-1 and TRBJ1-3; weak D call: TRBD1 (6 bases). The germline V and J ends were trimmed by 4 bases and 8 bases, with 15 bases remaining between them. Germline V lookup: CDR1 MGHRA, CDR2 YSYEKL. The CDR3 totals 14 residues. CDR3: CASSRYRDVDTIYF. The CDR3 bases are TGCGCCAGCAGCCGATACAGGGACGTGGACACCATATATTTT.

V gene TRBV19 combines with J gene TRBJ1-2, with TRBD1 matching over 8 bases. The trim removed 8 bases at V and 6 bases at J, leaving 8 bases unmatched. Germline-derived CDR1 and CDR2 are LNHDA and SQIVND (reference sequence). This CDR3 has 13 residues. CDR3 bases: TGTGCCAGTCAGGACAGGGACATAAATGGCTACACCTTC. Translated: CASQDRDINGYTF.

Written as DNA, the CDR3 is TGTGCCAGCTCACCAGCGGCAGGGGATGGCTACACCTTC. Amino acids: CASSPAAGDGYTF. V gene TRBV18 combines with J gene TRBJ1-2, with a weak D call TRBD1 (6 bases). Trimming stripped 2 bases from V and 6 bases from J, with 10 bases between. CDR3 length: 13 residues. Germline CDR1 is KGHSH and CDR2 is LQKENI.

This chain joins TRBV27 and TRBJ2-1; 7 nucleotides agree with TRBD2. The CDR3 has 14 residues. After removal of 5 bases from V and 8 bases from J, the junction contained 9 bases not matched to a gene. Germline CDR1 MNHEY, CDR2 SMNVEV (reference sequence). The DNA of the CDR3 is TGTGCCAGCAGTCCGACTAGCTACGTCCATGAGCAGTTCTTC. This gives the protein CASSPTSYVHEQFF.

V usage is TRBV2 and J usage is TRBJ1-5, with 10 bases lining up with TRBD1. The germline V gene encodes CDR1 SNHLY and CDR2 FYNNEI. V shed 7 bases, J shed 7 bases, and the junction held 10 bases outside the gene matches. This CDR3 is 15 amino acids long. The CDR3 spells CASTWDRGSAQPQHF. As DNA, the CDR3 is TGTGCCAGCACCTGGGACAGGGGTTCCGCCCAGCCCCAGCATTTT.

The CDR3 loop is CASSLVTGFEKLFF. CDR3 coding DNA: TGTGCCAGCAGCTTGGTGACAGGGTTTGAAAAACTGTTTTTT. V is TRBV5-5 and J is TRBJ1-4; 7 nucleotides line up with TRBD1. The junction had 3 bases not matched to a gene; V was cut back by 0 bases and J by 7 bases. Per the germline V gene, CDR1 is SGHKS and CDR2 is YYEKEE (reference sequence). CDR3 length: 14 amino acids.

This chain joins TRBV18 and TRBJ1-5, with D tentatively TRBD1 (5 bases). The CDR3 extends over 14 amino acids. Trimming removed 6 bases at V and 1 base at J, with 10 bases between. The germline V gene has CDR1 KGHSH and CDR2 LQKENI. The DNA for the CDR3 is TGTGCCAGCTCCCCGACAGAAAGCAATCAGCCCCAGCATTTT. It yields the protein CASSPTESNQPQHF.

This rearrangement joins TRBV9 to TRBJ1-4, with D unresolved. CDR1 and CDR2 from the germline V gene are SGDLS and YYNGEE. The germline V and J ends were trimmed by 1 base and 5 bases, with 12 bases remaining between them. The CDR3 is 15 residues long. The chain's CDR3 is CASSVPTRENEKLFF. The CDR3 DNA reads TGTGCCAGCAGCGTACCCACACGGGAGAATGAAAAACTGTTTTTT.

V is TRBV19 and J is TRBJ1-5; D gene unclear. V shed 2 bases and J shed 3 bases, with 5 bases lying between them. The CDR3 extends over 13 amino acids. CDR1 is LNHDA, CDR2 SQIVND, per germline (reference sequence). The CDR3 bases are TGTGCCAGTAGTATAACGGTCAATCAGCCCCAGCATTTT. The encoded protein is CASSITVNQPQHF.

The V and J genes are TRBV7-8 and TRBJ2-2; perhaps TRBD2 as D (6 bases). V lost 3 bases to trimming and J lost 7 bases, with 15 bases between them. The germline V gene has CDR1 SGHVS and CDR2 FQNEAQ. The CDR3 covers 15 residues. The CDR3 DNA reads as TGTGCCAGCAGCTTCCGACTCCCCGGGGGCGGGGAGCTGTTTTTT. Protein: CASSFRLPGGGELFF.

The chain joins TRBV5-6 to TRBJ1-2, with D unresolved. Trimming removed 0 bases at V and 3 bases at J, with 18 bases between. Germline V gives CDR1 SGHDT, CDR2 YYEEEE. The CDR3 loop spans 17 amino acids. CDR3 amino acids: CASSLDYSSPADYGYTF. Written as DNA, the CDR3 is TGTGCCAGCAGCTTGGATTACAGCTCCCCTGCCGACTATGGCTACACCTTC.

V usage is TRBV5-6 and J usage is TRBJ2-3; 15 nucleotides match TRBD2. V dropped 4 bases and J dropped 3; count of bases not matched to a gene: 6. Germline V gives CDR1 SGHDT, CDR2 YYEEEE. The CDR3 is 17 amino acids. The CDR3 DNA reads TGTGCCAGCAGCGCCGGACTAGCGGGGGGGCTGACAGATACGCAGTATTTT. This translates into CASSAGLAGGLTDTQYF.

This chain links TRBV7-2 with TRBJ2-7; 7 positions agree with TRBD1. Germline CDR1 reads SGHTA; CDR2 reads FQGNSA. The CDR3 length is 15 residues. V lost 5 bases and J lost 3; bases outside the gene matches: 10. The CDR3 loop reads CASSPQTGRGYEQYF. CDR3 DNA sequence: TGTGCCAGCAGCCCCCAGACAGGGAGAGGCTACGAGCAGTACTTC.

The V and J genes are TRBV5-1 and TRBJ1-1, with 7 bases matching TRBD1. The V segment lost 4 bases and the J segment 5 bases; nucleotides outside the gene matches: 11. The CDR3 contains 15 residues. From germline, CDR1 is SGHRS and CDR2 YFSETQ. This CDR3 is CASSLTGRGETEAFF. The CDR3 nucleotides read TGCGCCAGCAGCCTGACAGGGCGGGGGGAGACTGAAGCTTTCTTT.

This clone showed up just once. The rearrangement joins TRBV4-1 to TRBJ1-2, with TRBD1 matching over 7 bases. Germline-derived CDR1 and CDR2 are MGHRA and YSYEKL. The CDR3 is 17 residues long. J was trimmed by 7 bases and V by 1 base; bases with no gene match: 15. The DNA for the CDR3 is TGCGCCAGCAGCCAAGGGGACCGAGGGGGCTCCATGCGTGGCTACACCTTC. Its translation: CASSQGDRGGSMRGYTF.

This clone was counted between two and nine times. The chain uses TRBV4-1 and TRBJ1-4; D uncertain. This CDR3 comprises 15 residues. CDR1 MGHRA and CDR2 YSYEKL come from the germline V gene. Trimming took off 5 bases at V and 4 bases at J, with 14 bases between the two ends. The CDR3 here is CASSNRRVLNEKLFF. The CDR3 DNA reads as TGCGCCAGCAGCAATAGACGGGTACTTAATGAAAAACTGTTTTTT.

The V gene is TRBV5-1, the J gene TRBJ2-3, with 7 bases that match TRBD2. CDR1 and CDR2 from the germline V gene are SGHRS and YFSETQ. This CDR3 has 12 residues. V shed 7 bases and J 1 base; nucleotides not matched to a gene: 0. The CDR3 DNA reads TGCGCCAGCGGGAGGGGCACAGATACGCAGTATTTT. Protein: CASGRGTDTQYF.

CDR3 sequence (DNA): TGTGCCAGCAGTGGGACAGGGAACTATGGCTACACCTTC. Encoded protein: CASSGTGNYGYTF. The chain links TRBV2 to TRBJ1-2; the match to TRBD1 covers 8 bases. Trimming at V came to 4 bases and at J to 2 bases, leaving 0 bases not matched to a gene. In germline, CDR1 is SNHLY, CDR2 FYNNEI. The CDR3 covers 13 residues.

The chain recombines TRBV20-1 with TRBJ1-1; tentative D call: TRBD1 (5 bases). The CDR3 loop spans 11 amino acids. Germline V CDR1 and CDR2: DFQATT, SNEGSKA (reference sequence). Trimming removed 5 bases from V and 8 bases from J, with 12 bases in between. CDR3 nucleotides: TGCAGTGCTCGGGGGGAGGGGGAAGCTTTCTTT. It codes for CSARGEGEAFF.

The rearrangement links TRBV21-1 to TRBJ2-4; the table's D call, TRBD2, has no DNA check behind it. TRBV21-1 is a known pseudogene. This CDR3 region has 17 residues. CDR3 region: CASSKKAGFLAKNIQYF. In DNA, the CDR3 is TGTGCCAGCAGCAAAAAGGCGGGTTTTTTAGCCAAAAACATTCAGTACTTC.

This rearrangement joins TRBV10-3 to TRBJ1-2; a possible D gene is TRBD1 (5 bases). With 4 bases removed from V and 4 bases from J, the gap between germline ends came to 13 bases. Germline V gene lookup returns CDR1 ENHRY and CDR2 SYGVKD. CDR3 length equals 14 residues. CDR3 sequence (DNA): TGTGCCATCAGTGTAGGGCAGGGTACCTATGGCTACACCTTC. Amino acids: CAISVGQGTYGYTF.

CDR3 bases: TGTGCCAGCTGTACCGGGGGGACGGTGGATACGCAGTATTTT. It codes for CASCTGGTVDTQYF. V is TRBV28 and J is TRBJ2-3, with 7 bases that match TRBD2. Germline CDR1 MDHEN, CDR2 SYDVKM. This CDR3 has 14 residues. Trimming at V came to 8 bases and at J to 6 bases, leaving 11 bases not matched to a gene. Supplemented by reference TRBV28 and TRBJ2-3, the full variable domain reads DVKVTQSSRYLVKRTGEKVFLECVQDMDHENMFWYRQDPGLGLRLIYFSYDVKMKEKGDIPEGYSVSREKKERFSLILESASTNQTSMYLCASCTGGTVDTQYFGPGTRLTVL.

The CDR3 region has the DNA TGTGCCAGCAGCCAAGAGTCCGTCGACAGGGCTGGAAACACCATATATTTT. It specifies CASSQESVDRAGNTIYF. The chain links TRBV3-1 (or the pseudogene TRBV3-2) to TRBJ1-3, with 7 nucleotides matching TRBD1. Germline CDR1 LGHDT, CDR2 YNNKEL (reference sequence). This CDR3 contains 17 residues. Trimming cost V 0 bases and J 2 bases; bases outside gene matches: 7.

The rearrangement links TRBV6-9 to TRBJ1-3, with 8 bases identical to TRBD1. Looked up from germline, CDR1 is MNHGY and CDR2 is SVAAGI. With V trimmed by 8 bases and J by 2 bases, 8 bases remained unmatched. CDR3 length: 15 residues. The DNA of the CDR3 is TGTGCCAGCTTGGGGCCGGGACAGGCTGGAAACACCATATATTTT. It translates to CASLGPGQAGNTIYF.

This clone was counted a single time. This chain connects TRBV10-3 to TRBJ2-3, with 16 bases lining up with TRBD2. After removal of 5 bases from V and 7 bases from J, the junction contained 3 bases not matched to a gene. CDR1 is ENHRY, CDR2 SYGVKD, per germline. The CDR3 runs to 15 residues. Written as DNA, the CDR3 is TGTGCCATCAGTCCGGGACTAGCGGGGGGGTATACGCAGTATTTT. This translates into CAISPGLAGGYTQYF.

This clone was seen just once. V is TRBV19 and J is TRBJ1-5; TRBD1 is a possible D gene (6 bases). The CDR3 consists of 16 residues. Trimming cost V 7 bases and J 10 bases, with 26 bases left between them. CDR1 is LNHDA and CDR2 is SQIVND in the germline V gene (reference sequence). The CDR3 DNA reads TGTGCCAGTAAAGCAGGGGAGAACAGACTAATCCCACCCCAGCATTTT. Translating gives CASKAGENRLIPPQHF.

This clone occurred once. The chain couples TRBV28 to TRBJ1-4, with D possibly matching TRBD1 (5 bases). In germline, CDR1 is MDHEN, CDR2 SYDVKM. V was shortened by 3 bases and J by 8 bases, with 16 bases between the two germline ends. The CDR3 runs to 15 residues. In DNA form, the CDR3 reads TGTGCCAGCAGTTTCTTACCAGGGTCCAAAGAAAAACTGTTTTTT. It translates to CASSFLPGSKEKLFF.

This chain joins TRBV28 and TRBJ1-2, with D possibly being TRBD1 (5 bases). The V end lost 4 bases, the J end lost 7 bases, and 13 bases lay between the germline ends. CDR1 is MDHEN and CDR2 is SYDVKM in the germline V gene. The CDR3 is made up of 13 amino acids. This CDR3 reads CASSWGVRSGYTF. CDR3 DNA: TGTGCCAGCAGTTGGGGGGTACGCAGTGGCTACACCTTC.